The TCR beta chain described here comes from a study of T cell repertoires in aging, cancer and after chemotherapy (dated 2019 in TCRdb). As for the study more broadly: Donors spanned six age groups from 30 or younger to 70 or older, with at least three individuals per group. The cohort comprised 200 to 250 cancer patients, roughly 94 with hematological and roughly 120 with solid cancers, plus 95 healthy donors as a reference group. The complete dataset included about 9.1 million TCR reads. To look at immunoaging and at how T cells reconstitute after chemotherapy, the study profiled TCR beta repertoires in peripheral blood from both healthy donors and cancer patients. In the solid tumor group, the paired samples taken before and after chemotherapy came from patients with brain tumors (glioblastoma) who were receiving therapy based on temozolomide.

This clonotype was observed a few times. The clone's antigen remains unknown. Nothing much larger sits one base from this clone, and base qualities are not available. Genomic DNA extracted from peripheral blood, rather than sorted cells or RNA, was used as the source for amplification of TCR beta rearrangements. Using a mixed TRB-A/B primer pool, multiplex touch-down PCR amplified rearranged TRB sequences covering the V, D and J segments. Illumina adapters and sample indices were attached to the amplicons in two consecutive PCR reactions using Phusion HS II polymerase. Amplicons were gel-purified with the NucleoSpin Gel and PCR Clean-up kit, then checked with Qubit and an Agilent 2100 Bioanalyzer. The libraries were sequenced on an Illumina MiSeq with 600-cycle, single-indexed, paired-end runs. The source study handled its data this way. MiXCR versions 2.12 and 3.0.5 were used to process TRB sequences. Each unique CDR3 nucleotide sequence was counted as one clone, and only productive sequences with at least two reads were retained. The repertoire metrics were Shannon diversity, evenness, clonality (defined as one minus evenness), and alpha-parameterized diversity profiles covering alpha 0 to 5. The IGoR algorithm was used to compute generation probabilities of clones in paired pre- and post-chemotherapy samples. TCRdb reanalyzed the raw reads on its own, using fastp at Q25 for trimming and MiXCR for clone calling, and kept in-frame beta chains. CDR3 protein duplicates are merged, each entry listing the most common genes and DNA. The V and J calls here are based on TCRdb, not the publication. The sample includes 2,000 to 3,000 distinct CDR3 sequences, with 25% to 30% observed a single time. The ten top clones hold about 8% of the sample.

General findings and caveats noted by the study authors: The authors noted that the repertoire data do not allow conclusions about immunological memory after chemotherapy. Declining TCR diversity with age in healthy donors was mainly explained by loss of richness; in cancer patients, loss of evenness also contributed. In both cancer cohorts, the median generation probability rose over the chemotherapy interval, which suggests that the repertoire was reconstituted through rebound thymic output. Compared with age-matched healthy donors, untreated patients with either hematological or solid cancers had significantly lower TCR diversity in the blood along with higher clonality.

V ends up 3 bases short and J 4 bases short, with an unmatched junction base count of 9. Looking up the germline V gene (reference sequence) yields CDR1 DFQATT and CDR2 SNEGSKA. CDR3 length: 15 amino acids, cysteine to phenylalanine. The CDR3 DNA has 45 bases and is translated from base 1. The sequence was collected from a human donor with a solid tumor. The sequencing input was blood. The chain couples TRBV20-1 to TRBJ2-3; TRBD1 fits 8 bases in the junction. The CDR3 region has the sequence CSARRKQGVADTQYF. DNA sequence: TGCAGTGCTAGGCGGAAACAGGGGGTGGCAGATACGCAGTATTTT.